The text below deals with one TCR beta chain. Antigen specificity is unknown. Relative to the germline gene, one junction end is altered; a read error may explain this. Tumor samples were taken before definitive surgery or chemotherapy. This specimen belongs to a study of high-grade serous ovarian cancer treatment subgroups. On the study more broadly: Each sample yielded on average roughly 7,500 unique TCR beta rearrangements from around 14,000 reads. Study results and caveats: Repertoire analysis covered CDR3 alone, not CDR1 or CDR2.

TCRdb's table, derived via immunoSEQ multiplex PCR, lists solely in-frame clones and lacks some. Of 10,000 or so clones listed, over 65% are singletons. Per germline, CDR1 SGHAT and CDR2 FQNNGV. CDR3 length: 12 residues. The clonotype originates from a human donor with high-grade serous ovarian cancer. Sequencing was done on a sample of tumor tissue. V and J are TRBV11-2 and TRBJ2-1; no clear D gene. Here the CDR3 reads CASSLGLNEQFF. CDR3 nucleotides: TGTGCCAGCAGTTTAGGGTTGAATGAGCAGTTCTTC.